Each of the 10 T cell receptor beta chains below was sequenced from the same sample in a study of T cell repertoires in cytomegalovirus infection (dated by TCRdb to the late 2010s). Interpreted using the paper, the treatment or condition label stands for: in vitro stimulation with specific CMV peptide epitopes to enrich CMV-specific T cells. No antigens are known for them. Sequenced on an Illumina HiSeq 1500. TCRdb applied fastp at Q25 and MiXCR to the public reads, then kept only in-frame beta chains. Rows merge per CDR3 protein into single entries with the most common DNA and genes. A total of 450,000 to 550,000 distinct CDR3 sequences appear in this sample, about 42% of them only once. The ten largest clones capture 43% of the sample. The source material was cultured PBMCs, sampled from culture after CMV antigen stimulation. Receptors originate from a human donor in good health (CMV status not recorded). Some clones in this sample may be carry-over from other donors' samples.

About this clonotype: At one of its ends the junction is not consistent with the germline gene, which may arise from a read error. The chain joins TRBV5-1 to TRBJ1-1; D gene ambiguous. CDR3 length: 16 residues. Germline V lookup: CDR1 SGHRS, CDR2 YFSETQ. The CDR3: CAGRLSPPTMNTEAFF. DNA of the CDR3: TGCGCCGGCAGGCTCTCTCCCCCCACGATGAACACTGAAGCTTTCTTT.

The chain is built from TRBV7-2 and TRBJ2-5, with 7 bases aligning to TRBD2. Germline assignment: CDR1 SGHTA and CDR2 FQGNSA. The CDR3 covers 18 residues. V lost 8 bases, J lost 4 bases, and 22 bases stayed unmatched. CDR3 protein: CASGGGRYGAGLPETQYF. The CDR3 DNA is TGTGCCAGCGGCGGGGGTCGTTATGGGGCGGGATTACCAGAGACCCAGTACTTC.

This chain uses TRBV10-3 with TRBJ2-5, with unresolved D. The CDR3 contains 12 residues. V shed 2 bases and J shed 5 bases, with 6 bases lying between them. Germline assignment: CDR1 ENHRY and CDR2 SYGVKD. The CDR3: CAISEPGETQYF. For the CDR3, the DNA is TGTGCCATCAGTGAGCCCGGGGAGACCCAGTACTTC.

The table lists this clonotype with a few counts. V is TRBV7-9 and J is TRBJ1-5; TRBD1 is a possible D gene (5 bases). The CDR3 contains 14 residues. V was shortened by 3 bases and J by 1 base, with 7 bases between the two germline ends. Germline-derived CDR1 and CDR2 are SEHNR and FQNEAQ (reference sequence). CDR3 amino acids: CASSFGHSNQPQHF. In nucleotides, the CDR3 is TGTGCCAGCAGCTTCGGACACAGCAATCAGCCCCAGCATTTT. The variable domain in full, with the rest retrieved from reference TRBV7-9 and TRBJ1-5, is DTGVSQNPRHKITKRGQNVTFRCDPISEHNRLYWYRQTLGQGPEFLTYFQNEAQLEKSRLLSDRFSAERPKGSFSTLEIQRTEQGDSAMYLCASSFGHSNQPQHFGDGTRLSIL.

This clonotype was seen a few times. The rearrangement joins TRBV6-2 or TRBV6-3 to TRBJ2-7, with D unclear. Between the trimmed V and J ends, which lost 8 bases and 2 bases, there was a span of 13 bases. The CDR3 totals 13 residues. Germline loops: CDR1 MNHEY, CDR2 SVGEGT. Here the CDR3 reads CASGTMRTYEQYF. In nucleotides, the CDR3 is TGTGCCAGCGGTACAATGCGAACCTACGAGCAGTACTTC.

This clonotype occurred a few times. The CDR3 nucleotides read TGTGCCAGCAGCCCGAGAGGGGGAGGGCAGCCCCAGCATTTT. Translating it yields CASSPRGGGQPQHF. The chain combines TRBV7-2 with TRBJ1-5; D perhaps matches TRBD1 (6 bases). This CDR3 has 14 residues. Trimming removed 5 bases from V and 7 bases from J, with 15 bases in between. Germline V CDR1 and CDR2: SGHTA, FQGNSA.

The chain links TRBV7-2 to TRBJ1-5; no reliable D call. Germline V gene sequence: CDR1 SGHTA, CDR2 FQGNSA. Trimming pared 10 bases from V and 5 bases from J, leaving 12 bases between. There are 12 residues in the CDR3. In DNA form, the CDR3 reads TGTGCCATAGAGAGGGTGGATCAGCCCCAGCATTTT. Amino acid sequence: CAIERVDQPQHF. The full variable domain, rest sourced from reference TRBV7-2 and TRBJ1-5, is GAGVSQSPSNKVTEKGKDVELRCDPISGHTALYWYRQSLGQGLEFLIYFQGNSAPDKSGLPSDRFSAERTGGSVSTLTIQRTQQEDSAVYLCAIERVDQPQHFGDGTRLSIL.

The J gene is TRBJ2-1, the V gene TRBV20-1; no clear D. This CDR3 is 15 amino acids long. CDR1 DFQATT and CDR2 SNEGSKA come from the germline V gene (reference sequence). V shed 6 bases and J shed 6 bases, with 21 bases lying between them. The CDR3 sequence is CSAEDDFKTTNEQFF. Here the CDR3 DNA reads TGCAGTGCAGAAGACGACTTTAAAACGACCAATGAGCAGTTCTTC.

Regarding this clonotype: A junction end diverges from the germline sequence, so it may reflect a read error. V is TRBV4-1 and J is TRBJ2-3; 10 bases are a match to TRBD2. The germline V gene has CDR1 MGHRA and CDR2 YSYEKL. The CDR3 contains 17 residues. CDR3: CASSTRGLAESTDTQYF. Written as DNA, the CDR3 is TGTGCCAGCAGCACCCGAGGACTAGCGGAAAGCACAGATACGCAGTATTTT.

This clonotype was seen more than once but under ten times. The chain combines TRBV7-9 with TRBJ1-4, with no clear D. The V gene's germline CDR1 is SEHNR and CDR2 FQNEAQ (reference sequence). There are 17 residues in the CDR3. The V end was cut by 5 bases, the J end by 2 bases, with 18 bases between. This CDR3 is CASSPPLGFGTNEKLFF. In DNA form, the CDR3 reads TGTGCCAGCAGCCCCCCGTTGGGGTTTGGTACTAATGAAAAACTGTTTTTT.